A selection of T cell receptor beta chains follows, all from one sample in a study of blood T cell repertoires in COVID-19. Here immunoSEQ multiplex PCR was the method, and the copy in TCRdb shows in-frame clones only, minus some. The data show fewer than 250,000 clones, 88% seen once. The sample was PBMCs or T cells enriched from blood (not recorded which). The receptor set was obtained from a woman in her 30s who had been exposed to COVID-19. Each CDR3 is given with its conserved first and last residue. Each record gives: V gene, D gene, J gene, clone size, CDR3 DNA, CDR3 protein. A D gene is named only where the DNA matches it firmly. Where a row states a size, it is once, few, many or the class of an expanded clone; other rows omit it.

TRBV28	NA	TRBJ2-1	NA	TGTGCCAGCAGTTTAAGGACTGGGGGGAATGAGCAGTTCTTC	CASSLRTGGNEQFF
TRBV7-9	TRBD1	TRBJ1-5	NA	TGTGCCAGCAGCTTCCACGGACAGGGGGCAGGTCAGCCCCAGCATTTT	CASSFHGQGAGQPQHF
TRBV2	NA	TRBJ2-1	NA	TGTGCCAGCCTCAGGGTTGAGAGGAATGAGCAGTTCTTC	CASLRVERNEQFF
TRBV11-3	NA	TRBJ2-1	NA	TGTGCCAGTTCCGGTGGTGTGGAGCAGTTCTTC	CASSGGVEQFF
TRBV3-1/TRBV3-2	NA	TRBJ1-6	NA	TGTGCCAGCAGCCCCCCTTCGGTCTATAATTCACCCCTCCACTTT	CASSPPSVYNSPLHF
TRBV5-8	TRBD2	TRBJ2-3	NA	TGTGCCAGCAGCTTGGCCGGGGCTAGCGGACCCACAGATACGCAGTATTTT	CASSLAGASGPTDTQYF
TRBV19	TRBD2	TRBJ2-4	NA	TGTGCCAGTAGTGACCGGGGAGGGGCTAGCGGGAAGAAAAACATTCAGTACTTC	CASSDRGGASGKKNIQYF
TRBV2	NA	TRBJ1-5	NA	TGTGCCAGCACCTGGGGGGAGGGGAATCAGCCCCAGCATTTT	CASTWGEGNQPQHF
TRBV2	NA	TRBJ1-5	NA	TGTGCCAGCAGTGATAGGGGTAGCAATCAGCCCCAGCATTTT	CASSDRGSNQPQHF
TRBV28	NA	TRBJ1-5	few	TGTGCCAGCAGTTTAAAGGGGTTGAATGGCAATCAGCCCCAGCATTTT	CASSLKGLNGNQPQHF
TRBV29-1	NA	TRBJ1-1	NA	TGCAGCGCCCTGGAGGTGAACACTGAAGCTTTCTTT	CSALEVNTEAFF
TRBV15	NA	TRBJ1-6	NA	TGTGCCACCAGCCCCCACCCAGGGAGGGGTATTAGTTCACCCCTCCACTTT	CATSPHPGRGISSPLHF
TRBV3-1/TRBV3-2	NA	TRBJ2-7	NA	TGTGCCAGCAGCCAATACATACAGAACGAGCAGTACTTC	CASSQYIQNEQYF
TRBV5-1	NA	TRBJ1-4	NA	TGCGCCAGCAGCTTGAATCGGGGGGTAGGTGAAAAACTGTTTTTT	CASSLNRGVGEKLFF
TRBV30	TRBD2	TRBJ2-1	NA	TGTGCCTGGAGTGTGTCTAGCGGCAATGAGCAGTTCTTC	CAWSVSSGNEQFF
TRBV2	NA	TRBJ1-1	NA	TGTGCCAGATCAGGGGAAAAAGCTTTCTTT	CARSGEKAFF
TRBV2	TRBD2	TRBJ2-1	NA	TGTGCCAGCAGTGAGGGGCTAGCGGGAGGGATTGAGCAGTTCTTC	CASSEGLAGGIEQFF
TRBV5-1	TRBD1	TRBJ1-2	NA	TGCGCCAGCAGCTTGGAGACAGGGGCAGGCGGCTACACCTTC	CASSLETGAGGYTF
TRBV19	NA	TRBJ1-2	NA	TGTGCCAGTAATCCCGGACCGTCCCGGGGGGATGGCTACACCTTC	CASNPGPSRGDGYTF
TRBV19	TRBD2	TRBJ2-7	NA	TGTGCCAGTATATCAGCGGGAGTCCCCTACGAGCAGTACTTC	CASISAGVPYEQYF
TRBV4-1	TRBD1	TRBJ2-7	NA	TGCGCCAGCAGCCAAGAAGCCGGGACAGGGGACGAGCAGTACTTC	CASSQEAGTGDEQYF
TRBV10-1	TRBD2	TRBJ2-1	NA	TGCGCCAGCAGCGCCGGGACTAGCGGAGCGAGCTCCTACAATGAGCAGTTCTTC	CASSAGTSGASSYNEQFF
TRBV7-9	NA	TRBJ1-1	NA	TGTGCCAGCAGCTTGGTCGCCAGGGAGAACACTGAAGCTTTCTTT	CASSLVARENTEAFF
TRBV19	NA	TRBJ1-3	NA	TGTGCCAGTAGAAGGGGATCTGGAAACACCATATATTTT	CASRRGSGNTIYF
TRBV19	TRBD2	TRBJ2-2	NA	TGTGCCAGTAGCCCCACCACTAGCGGGAGGGCCACCGGGGAGCTGTTTTTT	CASSPTTSGRATGELFF
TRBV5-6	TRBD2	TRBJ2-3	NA	TGTGCCAGCAGCTTTTCCAGGATTCCTCTAGCGGGAGTCACAGATACGCAGTATTTT	CASSFSRIPLAGVTDTQYF
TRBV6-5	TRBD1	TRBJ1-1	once	TGTGCCAGCAGTAGAACAGGGGTAACTGAAGCTTTCTTT	CASSRTGVTEAFF
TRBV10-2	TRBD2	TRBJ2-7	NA	TGCGCCAGCAGTGACGGGACTAGCGGGGGACCAACCTACGAGCAGTACTTC	CASSDGTSGGPTYEQYF
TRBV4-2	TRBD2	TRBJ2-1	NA	TGTGCCAGCAGCCAAGATTTCATGGCGCAGCGGGGCCTCTCCTACAATGAGCAGTTCTTC	CASSQDFMAQRGLSYNEQFF
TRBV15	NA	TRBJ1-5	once	TGTGCCACCCGACACTCATATAGCAATCAGCCCCAGCATTTT	CATRHSYSNQPQHF
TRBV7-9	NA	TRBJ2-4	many	TGTGCCAGCAGCTTAGTAGGGGGTAACATTCAGTACTTC	CASSLVGGNIQYF
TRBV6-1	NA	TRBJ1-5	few	TGTGCCAGCAGTGATGGGACAAATAGCAATCAGCCCCAGCATTTT	CASSDGTNSNQPQHF
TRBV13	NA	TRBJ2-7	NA	TGTGCCAGCAGCCCCCCTGGAGACTTC	CASSPPGDF
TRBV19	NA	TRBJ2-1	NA	TGTGCCAGTAGTTCCGCGGGGGCAGATGAGCAGTTCTTC	CASSSAGADEQFF
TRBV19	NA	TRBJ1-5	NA	TGTGCCAGTAGTAAGATTTTTGAAGGGGAGGGTCAGCCCCAGCATTTT	CASSKIFEGEGQPQHF
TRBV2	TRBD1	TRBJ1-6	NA	TGTGCCAGCAGCCCAGGAGACAGGGGGAATTCACCCCTCCACTTT	CASSPGDRGNSPLHF
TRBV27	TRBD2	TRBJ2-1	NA	TGTGCCAGCAGACCGCCGGGACTAGCAGCTGAACACAATGAGCAGTTCTTC	CASRPPGLAAEHNEQFF
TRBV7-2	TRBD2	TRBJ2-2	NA	TGTGCCAGCAGCTCGGGACTAGCGGGACCCACCGGGGAGCTGTTTTTT	CASSSGLAGPTGELFF
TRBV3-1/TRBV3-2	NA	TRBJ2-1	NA	TGTGCCAGCAGCCAGGCAGGGGCGCTCCACCTCAATGAGCAGTTCTTC	CASSQAGALHLNEQFF
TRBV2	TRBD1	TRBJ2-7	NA	TGTGCCAGCAAAATCGGGGGACAGGGCGGCTACGAGCAGTACTTC	CASKIGGQGGYEQYF
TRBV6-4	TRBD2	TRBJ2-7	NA	TGTGCCAGCAGCCCCGATAGCGGGTATGACTACGAGCAGTACTTC	CASSPDSGYDYEQYF
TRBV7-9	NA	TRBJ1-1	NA	TGTGCCAGCAGCTTGGCAAGAACAGGGTACAATGAAGCTTTCTTT	CASSLARTGYNEAFF
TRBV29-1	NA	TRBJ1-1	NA	TGCAGCGTTGTGTTGGCAGGGGCAGGGAGCACTGAAGCTTTCTTT	CSVVLAGAGSTEAFF
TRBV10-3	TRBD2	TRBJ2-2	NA	TGTGCCATCAGTGGGACTAGCGGACACATAGGGAACACCGGGGAGCTGTTTTTT	CAISGTSGHIGNTGELFF
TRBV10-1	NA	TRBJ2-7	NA	TGCGCCAGCAGTGAGTCGAAGTTCGGGATCTCCTACGAGCAGTACTTC	CASSESKFGISYEQYF
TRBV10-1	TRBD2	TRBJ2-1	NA	TGCGCCAGCAGTGAGCCGGGAACTAGCGGGAGGGACAATGAGCAGTTCTTC	CASSEPGTSGRDNEQFF
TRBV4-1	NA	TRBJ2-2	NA	TGCGCCAGCAGCCAAGACGTTTCCTATATGAACACCGGGGAGCTGTTTTTT	CASSQDVSYMNTGELFF
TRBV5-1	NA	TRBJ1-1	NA	TGCGCCAGCAGCAGGGAGACCACCAGGGGTATGAACACTGAAGCTTTCTTT	CASSRETTRGMNTEAFF
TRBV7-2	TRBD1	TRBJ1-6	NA	TGTGCCAGCAGCTTGAAGGGACAGGGGCCGCCCTATAATTCACCCCTCCACTTT	CASSLKGQGPPYNSPLHF
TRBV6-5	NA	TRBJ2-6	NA	TGTGCCAGCAGTCCAGGGGTCGGGGCCAACGTCCTGACTTTC	CASSPGVGANVLTF
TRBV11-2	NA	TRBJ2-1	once	TGTGCCAGCAGCTATAACCAGGGGTCTGAGCAGTTCTTC	CASSYNQGSEQFF
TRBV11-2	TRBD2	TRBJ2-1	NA	TGTGCCAGCGGCGGACTAGCGGGAGGGGCCAATGAGCAGTTCTTC	CASGGLAGGANEQFF
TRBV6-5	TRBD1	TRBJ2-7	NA	TGTGCCAGCAGTTACTCCGGGACAGACTACGAGCAGTACTTC	CASSYSGTDYEQYF
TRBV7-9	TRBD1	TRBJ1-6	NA	TGTGCCAGCAGCCACCAGGGGGGTAATTCACCCCTCCACTTT	CASSHQGGNSPLHF
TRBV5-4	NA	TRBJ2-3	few	TGTGCCAGCAGCTTGACAGCTAGCACAGATACGCAGTATTTT	CASSLTASTDTQYF
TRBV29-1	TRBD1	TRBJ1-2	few	TGCAGCGTTGAGACAGGGGGCCGTGGCTACACCTTC	CSVETGGRGYTF
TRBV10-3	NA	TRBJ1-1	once	TGTGCCATCAGTGAGTCGCTACCGGGACAATCGAACACTGAAGCTTTCTTT	CAISESLPGQSNTEAFF
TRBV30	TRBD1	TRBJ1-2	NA	TGTGCCTGCGGCCCGACAGGGGGCCTACGCTACACCTTC	CACGPTGGLRYTF
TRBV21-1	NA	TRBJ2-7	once	TGTGCCAGCAGCAAGTCTAGACAGGACCCCTCCTACGAGCAGTACTTC	CASSKSRQDPSYEQYF